The present T cell receptor beta chain was sequenced within a study of T cells after posttransplantation cyclophosphamide. Cyclophosphamide on days +3 and +4 followed busulfan-fludarabine conditioning and a marrow graft. General study results and limits: Tissue-infiltrating T cells from skin or gut overlapped little with blood T cells. Donor CD8+ memory clones often dominated recipient blood repertoires at later times.

With respect to this clone: Its matching antigen is unknown.

Method: immunoSEQ multiplex PCR; TCRdb's copy keeps in-frame clones and lacks some. The sample has more than 10,000 clones, 75% to 95% seen once; the top ten hold approximately 3.9%. The sequencing used PBMCs, collected after allogeneic stem cell transplant with posttransplant cyclophosphamide. The receptor was derived from a female patient aged 30 to 45 who received an allogeneic stem cell transplant from an unrelated donor, was CMV-positive, and had no GVHD. Among the T cells, some may be from the graft donor.

The CDR3 DNA follows: TGTGCCAGCAGTTACGAGGGCACAGATACGCAGTATTTT. Its protein product is CASSYEGTDTQYF. The rearrangement uses TRBV6-6 and TRBJ2-3; D unclear. The CDR3 runs to 13 residues. Trimming pared 2 bases from V and 1 base from J, leaving 4 bases between. The V gene's germline CDR1 is MNHNY and CDR2 SVGAGI (reference sequence).